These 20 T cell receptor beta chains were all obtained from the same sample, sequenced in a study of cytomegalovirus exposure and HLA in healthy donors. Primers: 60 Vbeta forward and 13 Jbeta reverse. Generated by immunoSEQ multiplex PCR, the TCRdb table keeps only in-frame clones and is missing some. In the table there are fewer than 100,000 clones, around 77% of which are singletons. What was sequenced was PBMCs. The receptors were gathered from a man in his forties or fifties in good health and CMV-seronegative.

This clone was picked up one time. CDR3: CASRDSQVGTEAFF. CDR3 nucleotide sequence: TGTGCCAGTAGGGACTCCCAGGTCGGGACTGAAGCTTTCTTT. J is TRBJ1-1 and V is TRBV19, with no clear D. The CDR3 is 14 amino acids. The V end lost 6 bases, the J end lost 5 bases, and 16 bases lay between the germline ends. Germline assignment: CDR1 LNHDA and CDR2 SQIVND (reference sequence).

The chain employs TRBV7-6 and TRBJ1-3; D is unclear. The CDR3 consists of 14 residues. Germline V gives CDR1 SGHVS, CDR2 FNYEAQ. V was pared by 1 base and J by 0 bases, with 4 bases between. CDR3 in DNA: TGTGCCAGCAGCTTAGACACCTCTGGAAACACCATATATTTT. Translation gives CASSLDTSGNTIYF.

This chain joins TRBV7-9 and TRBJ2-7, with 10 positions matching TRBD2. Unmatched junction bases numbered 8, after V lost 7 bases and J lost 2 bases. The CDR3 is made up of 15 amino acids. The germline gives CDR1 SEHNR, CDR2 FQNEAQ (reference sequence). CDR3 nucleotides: TGTGCCAGCACCCCACTAGCGGGGAACCCCTACGAGCAGTACTTC. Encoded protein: CASTPLAGNPYEQYF. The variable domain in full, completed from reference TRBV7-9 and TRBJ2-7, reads DTGVSQNPRHKITKRGQNVTFRCDPISEHNRLYWYRQTLGQGPEFLTYFQNEAQLEKSRLLSDRFSAERPKGSFSTLEIQRTEQGDSAMYLCASTPLAGNPYEQYFGPGTRLTVT.

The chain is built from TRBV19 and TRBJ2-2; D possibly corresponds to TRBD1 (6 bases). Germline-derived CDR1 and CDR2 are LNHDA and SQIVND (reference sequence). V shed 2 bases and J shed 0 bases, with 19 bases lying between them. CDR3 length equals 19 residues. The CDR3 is CASSISGVWGRANTGELFF. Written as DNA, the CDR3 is TGTGCCAGTAGTATATCAGGGGTGTGGGGCAGGGCGAACACCGGGGAGCTGTTTTTT.

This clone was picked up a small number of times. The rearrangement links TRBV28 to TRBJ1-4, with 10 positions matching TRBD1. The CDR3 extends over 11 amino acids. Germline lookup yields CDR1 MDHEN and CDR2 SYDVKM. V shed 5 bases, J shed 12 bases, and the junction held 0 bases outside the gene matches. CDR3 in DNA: TGTGCCAGCAGTGGGACAGGGGAACTGTTTTTT. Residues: CASSGTGELFF.

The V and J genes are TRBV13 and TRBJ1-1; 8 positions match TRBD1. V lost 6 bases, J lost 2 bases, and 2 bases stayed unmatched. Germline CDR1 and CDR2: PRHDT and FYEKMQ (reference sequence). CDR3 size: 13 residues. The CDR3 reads CASRGQENTEAFF. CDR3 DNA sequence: TGTGCCAGCAGGGGACAGGAAAACACTGAAGCTTTCTTT.

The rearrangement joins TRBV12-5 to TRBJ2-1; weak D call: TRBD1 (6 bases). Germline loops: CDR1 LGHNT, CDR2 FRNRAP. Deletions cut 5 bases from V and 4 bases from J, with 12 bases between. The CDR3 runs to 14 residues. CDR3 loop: CASGAGTNYNEQFF. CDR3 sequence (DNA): TGTGCTAGTGGTGCCGGGACAAATTACAATGAGCAGTTCTTC.

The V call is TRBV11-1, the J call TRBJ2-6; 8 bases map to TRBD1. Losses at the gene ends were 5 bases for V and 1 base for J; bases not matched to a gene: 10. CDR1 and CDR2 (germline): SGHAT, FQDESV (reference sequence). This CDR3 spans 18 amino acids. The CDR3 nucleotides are TGTGCCAGCAGCCCAGGGGGCAGGGGAACGTCTGGGGCCAACGTCCTGACTTTC. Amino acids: CASSPGGRGTSGANVLTF.

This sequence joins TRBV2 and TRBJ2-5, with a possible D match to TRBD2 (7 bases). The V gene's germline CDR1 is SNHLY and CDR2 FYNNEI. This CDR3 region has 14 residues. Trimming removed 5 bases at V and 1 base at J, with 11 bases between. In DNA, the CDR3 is TGTGCCAGCAGTCTCGGGGGGCCCCAAGAGACCCAGTACTTC. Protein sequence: CASSLGGPQETQYF.

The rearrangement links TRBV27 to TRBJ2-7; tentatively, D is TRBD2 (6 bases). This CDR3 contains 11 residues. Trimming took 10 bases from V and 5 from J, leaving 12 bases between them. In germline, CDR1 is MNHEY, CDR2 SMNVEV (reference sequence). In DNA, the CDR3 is TGTGCCACCGGACGGGAGAACGAGCAGTACTTC. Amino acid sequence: CATGRENEQYF.

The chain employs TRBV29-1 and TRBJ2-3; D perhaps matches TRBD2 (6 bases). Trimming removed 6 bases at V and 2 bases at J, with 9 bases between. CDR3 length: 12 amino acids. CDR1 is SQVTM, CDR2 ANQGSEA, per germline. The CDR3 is CSVAGATDTQYF. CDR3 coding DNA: TGCAGCGTAGCGGGCGCCACAGATACGCAGTATTTT.

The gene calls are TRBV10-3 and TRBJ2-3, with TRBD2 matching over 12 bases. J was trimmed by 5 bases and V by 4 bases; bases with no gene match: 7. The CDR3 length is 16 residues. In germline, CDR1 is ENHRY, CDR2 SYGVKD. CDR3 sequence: CAISVTSGSAVDTQYF. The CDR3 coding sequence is TGTGCCATCAGTGTGACTAGCGGGAGTGCGGTAGATACGCAGTATTTT.

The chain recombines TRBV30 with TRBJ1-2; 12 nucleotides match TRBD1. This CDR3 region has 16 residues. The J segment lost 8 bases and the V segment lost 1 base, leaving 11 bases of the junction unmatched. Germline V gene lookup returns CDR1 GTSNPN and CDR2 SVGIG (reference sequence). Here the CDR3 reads CAWSAPKGQGARGYTF. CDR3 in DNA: TGTGCCTGGAGTGCCCCTAAGGGACAGGGGGCGCGAGGCTACACCTTC.

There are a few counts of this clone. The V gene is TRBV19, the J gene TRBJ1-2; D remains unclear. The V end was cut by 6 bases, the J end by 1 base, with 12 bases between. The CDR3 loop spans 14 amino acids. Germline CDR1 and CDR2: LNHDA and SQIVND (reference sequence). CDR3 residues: CASSPRSINYGYTF. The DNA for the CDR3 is TGTGCCAGTAGCCCCCGGAGTATTAACTATGGCTACACCTTC.

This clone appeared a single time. The CDR3 reads CASSFLGTSEQSEQYF. CDR3 nucleotides: TGTGCCAGCAGCTTCCTCGGGACTAGCGAGCAGAGCGAGCAGTACTTC. The genes are TRBV5-6 and TRBJ2-7; TRBD2 agrees at 10 bases. Unmatched junction bases numbered 11, after V lost 2 bases and J lost 6 bases. The CDR3 contains 16 residues. Germline V gives CDR1 SGHDT, CDR2 YYEEEE.

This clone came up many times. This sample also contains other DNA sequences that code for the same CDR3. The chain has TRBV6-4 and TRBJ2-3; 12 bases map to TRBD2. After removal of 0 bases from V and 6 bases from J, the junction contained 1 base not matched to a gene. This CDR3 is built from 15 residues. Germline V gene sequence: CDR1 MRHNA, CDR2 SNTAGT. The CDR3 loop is CASSDSTSGGDTQYF. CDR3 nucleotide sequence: TGTGCCAGCAGTGACTCAACTAGCGGGGGGGATACGCAGTATTTT.

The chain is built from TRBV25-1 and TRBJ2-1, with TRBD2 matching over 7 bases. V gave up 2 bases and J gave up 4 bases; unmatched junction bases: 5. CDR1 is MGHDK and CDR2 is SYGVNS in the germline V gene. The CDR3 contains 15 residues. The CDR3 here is CASSEPRRGYNEQFF. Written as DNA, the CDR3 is TGTGCCAGCAGTGAACCTAGGCGGGGGTACAATGAGCAGTTCTTC.

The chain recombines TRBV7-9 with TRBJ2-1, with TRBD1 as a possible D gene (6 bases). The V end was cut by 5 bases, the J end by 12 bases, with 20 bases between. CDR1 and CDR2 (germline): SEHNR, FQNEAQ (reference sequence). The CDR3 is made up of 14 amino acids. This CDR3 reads CASSRPGQGMGQFF. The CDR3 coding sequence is TGTGCCAGCAGCCGTCCGGGACAAGGTATGGGGCAGTTCTTC.

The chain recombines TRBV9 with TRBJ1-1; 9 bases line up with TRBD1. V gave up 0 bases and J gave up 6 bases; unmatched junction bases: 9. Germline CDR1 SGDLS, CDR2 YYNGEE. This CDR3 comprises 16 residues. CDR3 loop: CASSVEGTGGNAEAFF. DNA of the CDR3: TGTGCCAGCAGCGTAGAAGGAACAGGGGGCAACGCTGAAGCTTTCTTT.

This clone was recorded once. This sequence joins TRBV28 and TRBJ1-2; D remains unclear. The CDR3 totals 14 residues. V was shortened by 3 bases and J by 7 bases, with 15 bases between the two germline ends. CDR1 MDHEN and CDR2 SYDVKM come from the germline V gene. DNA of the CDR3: TGTGCCAGCAGTTTGGTCAGGACGGCGGGTGGCTACACCTTC. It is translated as CASSLVRTAGGYTF.